What follows describes a single T cell receptor (beta chain). This CDR3 spans 14 amino acids. Germline trimming cut 6 bases from V and 3 bases from J; bases unmatched to any gene: 7. Germline CDR1 reads SNHLY; CDR2 reads FYNNEI. Profiled with immunoSEQ multiplex PCR; TCRdb holds only in-frame clones, not every one. The table records a few hundred thousand clones, 89% of them present only once. The data are from a study of blood T cell repertoires in COVID-19. Sequencing was done on a sample of peripheral blood. The clonotype comes from a man in his forties or fifties with acute or convalescent COVID-19. The chain links TRBV2 to TRBJ1-2, with 7 bases fitting TRBD1. For the CDR3, the DNA is TGTGCCAGCAGACTGGACACAGGGGACTATGGCTACACCTTC. Amino acid sequence: CASRLDTGDYGYTF.